The source of this T cell receptor beta chain is a study of T cell repertoires in cytomegalovirus infection. Study-wide points: The cumulative frequency of public TCR beta families distinguished individuals who carried CMV together with the relevant HLA.

As regards this clonotype: Its antigen remains unidentified.

This CDR3 has 16 residues. Germline-derived CDR1 and CDR2 are MNHEY and SVGEGT. V trimming: 6 bases; J trimming: 3 bases; junction bases outside the gene matches: 11. TCRdb re-called the reads through MiXCR, storing one row per CDR3 protein. The sample shows under 250,000 distinct CDR3 sequences, about 12% of them seen only once. V is TRBV6-2 or TRBV6-3 and J is TRBJ2-1; the match to TRBD2 covers 7 bases. The receptor was derived from a human donor in good health (CMV status not recorded). Some clones in this sample may be carry-over from other donors' samples. Material: PBMCs. This CDR3 reads CASRIKAGSYYNEQFF. CDR3 coding DNA: TGTGCCAGCAGGATCAAAGCGGGGTCATACTACAATGAGCAGTTCTTC.